The 14 T cell receptor beta chains in this list originate from one sample, sequenced in a study of beta chain features in type 1 diabetes. No antigen has been assigned to these receptors. What was sequenced were expressed TCRB transcripts, since all of the isolated RNA had been reverse transcribed. Method: immunoSEQ multiplex PCR; TCRdb's copy keeps in-frame clones and lacks some. The data hold roughly 230,000 clones, with approximately 11% observed a single time. Overall study results and limits: Researchers report that Type 1 diabetes patients had moderately but significantly shorter TCRB CDR3s across all four CD4+ subsets.

Input material: naive CD4+ T cells from blood. Receptors originate from a man aged 25-45 years with type 1 diabetes.

The chain is built from TRBV11-2 and TRBJ1-1; 7 bases align to TRBD1. The CDR3 contains 13 residues. Germline CDR1 and CDR2: SGHAT and FQNNGV. V was clipped by 3 bases and J by 3 bases; unmatched bases: 1. CDR3 nucleotide sequence: TGTGCCAGCAGCTTTGACAGGGACACTGAAGCTTTCTTT. It encodes CASSFDRDTEAFF.

The chain carries TRBV2 and TRBJ1-6; no reliable D call. There are 15 residues in the CDR3. Trimming removed 1 base from V and 3 bases from J, with 7 bases in between. Germline CDR1 is SNHLY and CDR2 is FYNNEI. CDR3 DNA: TGTGCCAGCAGTGAAGAAGGAGTCTATAATTCACCCCTCCACTTT. It is translated as CASSEEGVYNSPLHF.

This clone came up a few times. The chain has TRBV12-5 and TRBJ2-5; TRBD1 matches 7 bases. Germline CDR1 LGHNT, CDR2 FRNRAP. J lost 4 bases, V lost 6 bases, and 14 bases had no gene match. CDR3 length: 16 residues. CDR3 DNA: TGTGCTAGTGGCGGTCTAAGCCGGGACAGCCTAGAGACCCAGTACTTC. This translates into CASGGLSRDSLETQYF. The complete variable domain, with remaining parts taken from reference TRBV12-5 and TRBJ2-5, reads DARVTQTPRHKVTEMGQEVTMRCQPILGHNTVFWYRQTMMQGLELLAYFRNRAPLDDSGMPKDRFSAEMPDATLATLKIQPSEPRDSAVYFCASGGLSRDSLETQYFGPGTRLLVL.

The rearrangement links TRBV27 to TRBJ2-5; weak D call: TRBD2 (5 bases). Germline V gene lookup returns CDR1 MNHEY and CDR2 SMNVEV (reference sequence). The CDR3 covers 13 residues. The germline V and J ends were trimmed by 1 base and 6 bases, with 9 bases remaining between them. The CDR3 nucleotides are TGTGCCAGCAGTTTATATCGGGGAAAGACCCAGTACTTC. Amino acid sequence: CASSLYRGKTQYF.

A few counts support this clone. The genes are TRBV6-5 and TRBJ2-1; D not resolved. The germline gives CDR1 MNHEY, CDR2 SVGAGI. The CDR3 length is 13 residues. V lost 6 bases, J lost 6 bases, and 12 bases lay in between. CDR3 in amino acids: CASSQTSFNEQFF. Here the CDR3 DNA reads TGTGCCAGCAGCCAGACAAGTTTCAATGAGCAGTTCTTC.

This chain uses TRBV27 with TRBJ2-7; the D gene is possibly TRBD2 (5 bases). Germline V CDR1 and CDR2: MNHEY, SMNVEV (reference sequence). Trimming took off 0 bases at V and 3 bases at J, with 6 bases between the two ends. The CDR3 runs 13 residues. CDR3 coding DNA: TGTGCCAGCAGTTTATCGAGGGACTACGAGCAGTACTTC. Its translation is CASSLSRDYEQYF.

This chain links TRBV5-6 with TRBJ1-6, with D perhaps TRBD1 (5 bases). The V gene lost 1 base and the J gene lost 8 bases, with 7 bases spanning the gap. The CDR3 runs to 13 residues. Germline V gene lookup returns CDR1 SGHDT and CDR2 YYEEEE. This CDR3 is CASSLRGHSPLHF. The CDR3 nucleotides read TGTGCCAGCAGCTTGAGGGGTCATTCACCCCTCCACTTT.

The chain is built from TRBV7-2 and TRBJ2-3, with D possibly TRBD2 on 6 matching bases. Trimming took off 5 bases at V and 6 bases at J, with 12 bases between the two ends. This CDR3 is 13 amino acids long. Germline CDR1 reads SGHTA; CDR2 reads FQGNSA. CDR3 coding DNA: TGTGCCAGCAGCCCCGGAGGGGTCGATACGCAGTATTTT. Protein sequence: CASSPGGVDTQYF.

This rearrangement joins TRBV7-8 to TRBJ2-3; TRBD1 agrees at 9 bases. CDR1 and CDR2 (germline): SGHVS, FQNEAQ. Trimming cost V 4 bases and J 6 bases; bases outside gene matches: 8. This CDR3 has 15 amino acids. The CDR3: CASSSANRGQDTQYF. The CDR3 DNA reads TGTGCCAGCAGCTCCGCAAACAGGGGGCAGGATACGCAGTATTTT.

The V call is TRBV5-6, the J call TRBJ2-1, with a weak D call TRBD2 (5 bases). The germline CDR1 and CDR2 sequences are SGHDT and YYEEEE. The V end lost 2 bases, the J end lost 6 bases, and 24 bases lay between the germline ends. The CDR3 runs 18 residues. The CDR3 loop reads CASSFFVPTGDQSNEQFF. The DNA of the CDR3 is TGTGCCAGCAGCTTTTTCGTGCCTACCGGGGATCAATCCAATGAGCAGTTCTTC. Full variable domain (missing parts from reference TRBV5-6 and TRBJ2-1): DAGVTQSPTHLIKTRGQQVTLRCSPKSGHDTVSWYQQALGQGPQFIFQYYEEEERQRGNFPDRFSGHQFPNYSSELNVNALLLGDSALYLCASSFFVPTGDQSNEQFFGPGTRLTVL.

This clone was seen a handful of times. This chain joins TRBV7-9 and TRBJ2-5; D gene uncertain. This CDR3 spans 14 amino acids. Germline CDR1 and CDR2: SEHNR and FQNEAQ (reference sequence). Trimming took off 1 base at V and 5 bases at J, with 11 bases between the two ends. The CDR3 sequence is CASSLVATRETQYF. The CDR3 region has the DNA TGTGCCAGCAGCTTAGTAGCCACCCGGGAGACCCAGTACTTC.

There are a few counts of this clone. The chain recombines TRBV7-2 with TRBJ1-2; D is perhaps TRBD1 (5 bases). With 2 bases removed from V and 8 bases from J, the gap between germline ends came to 15 bases. The V gene's germline CDR1 is SGHTA and CDR2 FQGNSA. The CDR3 loop spans 14 amino acids. DNA of the CDR3: TGTGCCAGCAGCTTACCTCAGGGAATTCGAGGCTACACCTTC. The encoded protein is CASSLPQGIRGYTF.

This chain connects TRBV7-9 to TRBJ1-4; 7 bases match TRBD1. The CDR3 extends over 12 amino acids. Germline CDR1 is SEHNR and CDR2 is FQNEAQ (reference sequence). V trimming: 8 bases; J trimming: 8 bases; junction bases outside the gene matches: 5. The DNA of the CDR3 is TGTGCCAGCGGACAGGATCGGGAAAAACTGTTTTTT. It yields the protein CASGQDREKLFF.

Only a few counts were recorded for this clone. At one end, the junction sequence differs from germline, possibly due to a read error. V and J are TRBV5-4 and TRBJ2-7; 9 bases map to TRBD1. Germline CDR1 reads SGHNT; CDR2 reads YYREEE (reference sequence). The CDR3 covers 14 residues. CDR3 residues: CASSLDRGKYEQYF. The CDR3 DNA reads TGTGCCAGCAGTTTGGACAGGGGAAAGTACGAGCAGTACTTC. The variable domain in full, completed from reference TRBV5-4 and TRBJ2-7, reads ETGVTQSPTHLIKTRGQQVTLRCSSQSGHNTVSWYQQALGQGPQFIFQYYREEENGRGNFPPRFSGLQFPNYSSELNVNALELDDSALYLCASSLDRGKYEQYFGPGTRLTVT.